This TCR beta chain comes out of a study of radiotherapy plus CTLA-4 blockade in lung cancer. Study-wide context: Roughly a sixth of enrolled patients responded objectively, and over 30% had disease control.

Comment on this clone: What it recognizes is unknown.

Study results and caveats: Some TCR clones had been derived from tumors. These clones expanded in peripheral blood after radiotherapy plus ipilimumab.

Sequenced by immunoSEQ multiplex PCR; TCRdb stores in-frame clones only, minus some. The data contain tens of thousands of clones, around 90% of them seen just once; the ten biggest clones take up roughly a sixth. The germline gives CDR1 MNHEY, CDR2 SVGAGI. V was pared by 2 bases and J by 8 bases, with 15 bases between. The CDR3 is 15 amino acids. The origin of this receptor is a human donor with non-small cell lung cancer that progressed on radiotherapy plus ipilimumab. The sample consisted of peripheral blood, taken from a patient treated with radiotherapy plus ipilimumab. This sequence joins TRBV6-5 and TRBJ1-4; D perhaps matches TRBD1 (5 bases). The CDR3 region is CASSYRPGLYEKLFF. CDR3 coding DNA: TGTGCCAGCAGTTACCGACCGGGACTTTACGAAAAACTGTTTTTT.